These 2 T cell receptor beta chains were sequenced from one sample in a study of cytomegalovirus exposure and HLA in healthy donors. PCR used 60 Vbeta primers and 13 Jbeta primers. Using immunoSEQ multiplex PCR, the repertoire was profiled, and TCRdb retains in-frame clones only, with some absent. The sample consists of approximately 180,000 clones, roughly four fifths of them appearing once. Source material: PBMCs. These receptors were obtained from a girl between 10 and 17 years old in good health and CMV-seropositive.

This rearrangement joins TRBV18 to TRBJ1-4; TRBD1 is a possible D gene (5 bases). Trimming took off 2 bases at V and 5 bases at J, with 12 bases between the two ends. Germline V CDR1 and CDR2: KGHSH, LQKENI. The CDR3 has 15 amino acids. DNA for the CDR3: TGTGCCAGCTCACCAAGACAGAACACAAATGAAAAACTGTTTTTT. This codes for CASSPRQNTNEKLFF.

The rearrangement uses TRBV19 and TRBJ1-1; the D is unclear. The V end was cut by 5 bases, the J end by 3 bases, with 10 bases between. CDR1 is LNHDA, CDR2 SQIVND, per germline (reference sequence). This CDR3 comprises 13 residues. CDR3 region: CASSLGPDTEAFF. The DNA of the CDR3 is TGTGCCAGTAGTCTTGGCCCCGACACTGAAGCTTTCTTT.